This TCR beta chain is from a study of cytomegalovirus exposure and HLA in healthy donors. Germline values: CDR1 LNHDA, CDR2 SQIVND (reference sequence). The CDR3 has 14 residues. The V and J ends lost 4 bases and 4 bases respectively, with 14 bases between them. Comment on this clone: What it binds is not known.

The PCR was carried out with 60 Vbeta primers and 13 Jbeta primers. TCRdb keeps only in-frame clones here, not all; method: immunoSEQ multiplex PCR. The table lists roughly 200,000 clones, roughly 85% of them singletons. Whole-study findings and limits: Later analysis suggested links between common viral pathogens and several top significant clusters.

This sequence originates from a woman between 50 and 59 years old in good health and CMV-seronegative. This chain uses TRBV19 with TRBJ2-7; D possibly corresponds to TRBD1 (5 bases). Sequences were obtained from PBMCs. CDR3 nucleotide sequence: TGTGCCAGTAGTAGTGGGGCCACCGATTACGAGCAGTACTTC. Its protein product is CASSSGATDYEQYF.